The sequence of this T cell receptor (beta chain) was determined in a study of blood T cell repertoires in COVID-19. TCRdb keeps only in-frame clones here, not all; method: immunoSEQ multiplex PCR. The sample carries 61,000 or so clones, under 85% recorded once. V was pared by 7 bases and J by 7 bases, with 9 bases of the junction left unmatched. Per germline, CDR1 LNHDA and CDR2 SQIVND (reference sequence). The CDR3 runs 14 residues. The chain recombines TRBV19 with TRBJ1-4, with 7 bases identical to TRBD1. Sequencing was carried out using peripheral blood. This TCR was recovered from a woman in her seventies with acute or convalescent COVID-19. CDR3 sequence: CASTMTGSREKLFF. The CDR3 DNA is TGTGCCAGTACTATGACAGGGAGTCGTGAAAAACTGTTTTTT. Supplemented by reference TRBV19 and TRBJ1-4, the full variable domain reads DGGITQSPKYLFRKEGQNVTLSCEQNLNHDAMYWYRQDPGQGLRLIYYSQIVNDFQKGDIAEGYSVSREKKESFPLTVTSAQKNPTAFYLCASTMTGSREKLFFGSGTQLSVL.